The text below deals with one TCR beta chain. Germline V lookup: CDR1 SGHKS, CDR2 YYEKEE (reference sequence). The CDR3 consists of 16 residues. The ends were cut back, 3 bases at V and 5 bases at J, with 20 bases in the middle. This sample is part of a study of siplizumab effects on memory and regulatory T cells. Profiling relied on immunoSEQ multiplex PCR, and the TCRdb table lists in-frame clones only, not all of them. The sample holds 75,000 to 100,000 clones; 90% to 95% are singletons and the top ten take around 1.4%. The chain carries TRBV5-5 and TRBJ1-1; D is possibly TRBD1 (5 bases). The sequence was obtained from a human donor in good health. The sequenced sample was non-Treg CD4+ T cells sorted from blood. CDR3 protein: CASSSAMEGPGTEAFF. The CDR3 region has the DNA TGTGCCAGCAGCTCCGCGATGGAGGGCCCAGGGACTGAAGCTTTCTTT.